This T cell receptor beta chain was obtained from a study of blood T cells in healthy people across ages. Study information: Roughly one uniquely barcoded beta molecule per two T cells was captured. Overall study findings and caveats: The study could not conclusively compare naive and antigen-experienced cells, given its unsorted PBMCs. A greater number of naive CD4+ cells and higher diversity distinguished long-lived donors from aged donors.

This clonotype was seen just once. What it binds is not known. The CDR3 spans 16 residues. Trimming removed 4 bases from V and 6 bases from J; junction bases left unmatched: 12. Looked up from germline, CDR1 is DFQATT and CDR2 is SNEGSKA (reference sequence). Together with a sample-barcoded 5' primer, a J-beta primer mix was included in a second PCR lasting roughly 6 to 12 cycles. Each cDNA molecule carried a tag from a template-switch adaptor that contained 12 random nucleotides. TCRdb processed the 5' RACE reads anew with MiXCR; each CDR3 protein has one entry. Among 1.2 million to 1.5 million distinct CDR3 sequences listed, approximately 38% were seen once.

This TCR came from a woman younger than 30 in good health. The V and J genes are TRBV20-1 and TRBJ2-1, with TRBD2 identical over 10 bases. Sequencing input: blood. The CDR3 DNA reads TGCAGTGCTATCTTACGGTGGACTAGCGGTACCAATGAGCAGTTCTTC. It codes for CSAILRWTSGTNEQFF.